A single sample is the source of the 12 T cell receptor beta chains below, sequenced in a study of technical replicates of blood from several donors (dated by TCRdb to 2016 to 2017). Libraries came from the immunoSEQ multiplex PCR assay. TCRdb limited this immuneACCESS table to in-frame rearrangements with V and J called. A share of clones is missing; checked studies link under half to unresolved V genes, and the rest is unexplained. The sample data list under 95,000 clones, and around 94% of these were observed just once. 0.25% of the sample is held by the ten biggest clonotypes. Sequenced material: T cells isolated from PBMCs. These receptors all stem from a human donor in good health.

J is TRBJ2-7 and V is TRBV25-1; possibly TRBD2 for D (5 bases). The CDR3 extends over 14 amino acids. Trimming stripped 3 bases from V and 1 base from J, with 10 bases between. Per germline, CDR1 MGHDK and CDR2 SYGVNS. The CDR3 spells CASSDLAVSYEQYF. CDR3 nucleotide sequence: TGTGCCAGCAGTGACCTAGCCGTTTCCTACGAGCAGTACTTC.

This chain joins TRBV5-4 and TRBJ2-7, with 9 bases that match TRBD1. The CDR3 length is 14 residues. The V gene's germline CDR1 is SGHNT and CDR2 YYREEE (reference sequence). V lost 4 bases, J lost 6 bases, and 8 bases stayed unmatched. The CDR3 protein is CASSPGTGSLEQYF. For the CDR3, the DNA is TGTGCCAGCAGCCCCGGGACAGGGAGCCTCGAGCAGTACTTC.

V usage is TRBV7-9 and J usage is TRBJ2-7; D uncertain. V shed 2 bases and J shed 0 bases, with 8 bases lying between them. CDR1 and CDR2 from the germline V gene are SEHNR and FQNEAQ (reference sequence). The CDR3 consists of 14 residues. The CDR3 DNA sequence: TGTGCCAGCAGCTTACTGGGCAGCTCCTACGAGCAGTACTTC. Its protein product is CASSLLGSSYEQYF.

This rearrangement joins TRBV6-5 to TRBJ2-1; D might be TRBD2 (6 bases). CDR3 size: 14 residues. Germline values: CDR1 MNHEY, CDR2 SVGAGI. V was pared by 0 bases and J by 3 bases, with 6 bases between. CDR3 protein: CASSYSTSYNEQFF. The CDR3 bases are TGTGCCAGCAGTTACTCGACTAGCTACAATGAGCAGTTCTTC.

The V gene is TRBV6-5, the J gene TRBJ1-1; weak D call: TRBD1 (6 bases). Looked up from germline, CDR1 is MNHEY and CDR2 is SVGAGI. The ends were cut back, 0 bases at V and 8 bases at J, with 10 bases in the middle. This CDR3 comprises 13 residues. CDR3 sequence (DNA): TGTGCCAGCAGTTACTCGGGGGGGGCGGAAGCTTTCTTT. Translation gives CASSYSGGAEAFF.

This chain's CDR3 is CAISDSTDTQYF. CDR3 sequence (DNA): TGTGCCATCAGTGACAGTACAGATACGCAGTATTTT. This chain uses TRBV10-3 with TRBJ2-3; D is unresolved. There are 12 residues in the CDR3. Trimming shortened V by 3 bases and J by 3 bases, and 4 bases separated the two germline ends. Germline V gene data show CDR1 as ENHRY and CDR2 as SYGVKD.

The gene calls are TRBV27 and TRBJ2-1, with D perhaps matching TRBD1 (5 bases). V lost 2 bases, J lost 4 bases, and 18 bases lay in between. The CDR3 has 17 amino acids. CDR1 is MNHEY, CDR2 SMNVEV, per germline (reference sequence). CDR3 sequence (DNA): TGTGCCAGCAGTTTACCGACCGACAGTTCCTCGTACAATGAGCAGTTCTTC. Translating gives CASSLPTDSSSYNEQFF.

Written as DNA, the CDR3 is TGTGCCAGCAGTTACTCTCGGGAGCAGTACTTC. Its protein is CASSYSREQYF. The chain couples TRBV6-5 to TRBJ2-7, with unresolved D. The V gene's germline CDR1 is MNHEY and CDR2 SVGAGI. The CDR3 spans 11 residues. Trimming removed 0 bases from V and 7 bases from J, with 4 bases in between.

The chain carries TRBV5-4 and TRBJ2-3, with D possibly matching TRBD2 (6 bases). The ends were cut back, 1 base at V and 4 bases at J, with 10 bases in the middle. The CDR3 extends over 14 amino acids. CDR1 SGHNT and CDR2 YYREEE come from the germline V gene (reference sequence). CDR3 sequence reads: CASSLTGAPDTQYF. The CDR3 coding sequence is TGTGCCAGCAGCTTGACGGGAGCACCAGATACGCAGTATTTT.

V usage is TRBV28 and J usage is TRBJ2-1; D remains ambiguous. CDR3 length: 12 amino acids. Trimming left V 2 bases short and J 7 bases short, with 6 bases between. Germline V lookup: CDR1 MDHEN, CDR2 SYDVKM. CDR3 amino acids: CASSLNQNEQFF. CDR3 DNA: TGTGCCAGCAGTTTAAATCAGAATGAGCAGTTCTTC.

The genes are TRBV7-8 and TRBJ2-7; D is possibly TRBD1 (5 bases). The CDR3 length is 14 residues. Germline CDR1 reads SGHVS; CDR2 reads FQNEAQ. V dropped 0 bases and J dropped 3 bases, with 9 bases sitting between them. CDR3 in amino acids: CASSLAGAGYEQYF. The CDR3 DNA is TGTGCCAGCAGCTTAGCAGGGGCAGGCTACGAGCAGTACTTC.

The chain combines TRBV27 with TRBJ2-4, with TRBD1 matching 8 bases. The CDR3 totals 14 residues. Germline V gives CDR1 MNHEY, CDR2 SMNVEV (reference sequence). V lost 5 bases and J lost 7; bases outside the gene matches: 7. In nucleotides, the CDR3 is TGTGCCAGCAGTCTACAGGGGGGTGGGAACATTCAGTACTTC. Residues: CASSLQGGGNIQYF.